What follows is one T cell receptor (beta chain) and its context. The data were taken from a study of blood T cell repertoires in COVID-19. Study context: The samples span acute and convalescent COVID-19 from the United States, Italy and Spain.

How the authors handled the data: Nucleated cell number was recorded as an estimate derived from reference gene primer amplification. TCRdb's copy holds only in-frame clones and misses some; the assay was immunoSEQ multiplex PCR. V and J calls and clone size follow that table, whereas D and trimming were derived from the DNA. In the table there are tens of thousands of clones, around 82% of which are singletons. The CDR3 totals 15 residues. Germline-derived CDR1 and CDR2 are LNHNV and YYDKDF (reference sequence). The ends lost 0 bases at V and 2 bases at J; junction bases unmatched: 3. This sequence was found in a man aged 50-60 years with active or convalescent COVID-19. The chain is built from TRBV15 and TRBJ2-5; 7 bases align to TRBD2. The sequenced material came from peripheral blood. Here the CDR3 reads CATSRDRGEQETQYF. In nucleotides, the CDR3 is TGTGCCACCAGCAGAGATCGGGGGGAACAAGAGACCCAGTACTTC.